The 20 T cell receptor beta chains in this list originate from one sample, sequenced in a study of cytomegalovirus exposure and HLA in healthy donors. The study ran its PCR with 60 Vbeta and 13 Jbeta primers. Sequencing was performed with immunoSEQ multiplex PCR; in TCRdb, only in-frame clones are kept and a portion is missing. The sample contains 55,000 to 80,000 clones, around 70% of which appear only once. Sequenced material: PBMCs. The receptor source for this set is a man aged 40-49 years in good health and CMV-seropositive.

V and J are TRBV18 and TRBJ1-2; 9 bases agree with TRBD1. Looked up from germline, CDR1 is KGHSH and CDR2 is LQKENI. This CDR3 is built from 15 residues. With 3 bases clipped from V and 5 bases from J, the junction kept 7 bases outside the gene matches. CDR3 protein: CASSPRTGEVYGYTF. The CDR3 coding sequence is TGTGCCAGCTCACCCCGGACAGGGGAGGTTTATGGCTACACCTTC.

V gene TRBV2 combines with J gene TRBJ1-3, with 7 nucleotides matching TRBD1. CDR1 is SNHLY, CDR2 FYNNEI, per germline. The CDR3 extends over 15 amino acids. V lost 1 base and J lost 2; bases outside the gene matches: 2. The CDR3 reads CASSEGQGAGNTIYF. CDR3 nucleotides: TGTGCCAGCAGTGAAGGTCAGGGGGCTGGAAACACCATATATTTT.

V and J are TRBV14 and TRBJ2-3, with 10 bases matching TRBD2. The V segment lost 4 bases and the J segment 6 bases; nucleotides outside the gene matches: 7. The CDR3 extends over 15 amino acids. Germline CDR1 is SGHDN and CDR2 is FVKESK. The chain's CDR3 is CASSPQRGGRDTQYF. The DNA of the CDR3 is TGTGCCAGCAGCCCTCAGCGGGGGGGCAGGGATACGCAGTATTTT. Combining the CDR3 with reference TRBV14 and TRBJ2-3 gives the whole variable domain EAGVTQFPSHSVIEKGQTVTLRCDPISGHDNLYWYRRVMGKEIKFLLHFVKESKQDESGMPNNRFLAERTGGTYSTLKVQPAELEDSGVYFCASSPQRGGRDTQYFGPGTRLTVL.

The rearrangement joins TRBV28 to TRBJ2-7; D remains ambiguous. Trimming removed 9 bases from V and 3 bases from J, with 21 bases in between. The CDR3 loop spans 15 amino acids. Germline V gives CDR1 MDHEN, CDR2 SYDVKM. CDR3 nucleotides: TGTGCCAGTATAACATCGGGTCTGGAAGGCTACGAGCAGTACTTC. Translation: CASITSGLEGYEQYF.

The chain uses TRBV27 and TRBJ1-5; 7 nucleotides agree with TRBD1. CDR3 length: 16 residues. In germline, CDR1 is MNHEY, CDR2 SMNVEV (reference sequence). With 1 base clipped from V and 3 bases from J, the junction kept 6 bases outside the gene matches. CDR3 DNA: TGTGCCAGCAGTTTATATGGAGACAGGGTCAATCAGCCCCAGCATTTT. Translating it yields CASSLYGDRVNQPQHF.

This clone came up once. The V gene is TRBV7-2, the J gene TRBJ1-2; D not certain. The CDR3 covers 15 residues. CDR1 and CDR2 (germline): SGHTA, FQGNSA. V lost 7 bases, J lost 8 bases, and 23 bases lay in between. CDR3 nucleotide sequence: TGTGCCAGCACCACCCCCCGGTTTGGAGGTGTCGGCTACACCTTC. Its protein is CASTTPRFGGVGYTF.

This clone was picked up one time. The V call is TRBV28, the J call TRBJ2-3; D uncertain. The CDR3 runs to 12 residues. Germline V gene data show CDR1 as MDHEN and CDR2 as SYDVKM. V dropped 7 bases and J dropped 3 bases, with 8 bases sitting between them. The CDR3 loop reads CASTPVTDTQYF. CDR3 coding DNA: TGTGCCAGCACCCCTGTGACAGATACGCAGTATTTT.

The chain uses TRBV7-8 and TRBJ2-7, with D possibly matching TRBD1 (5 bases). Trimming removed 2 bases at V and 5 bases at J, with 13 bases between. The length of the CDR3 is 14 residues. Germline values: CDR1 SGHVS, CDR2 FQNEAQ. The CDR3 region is CASSLSQDINEQYF. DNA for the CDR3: TGTGCCAGCAGCTTATCCCAGGACATCAACGAGCAGTACTTC. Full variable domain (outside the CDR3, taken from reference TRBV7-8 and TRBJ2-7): GAGVSQSPRYKVAKRGQDVALRCDPISGHVSLFWYQQALGQGPEFLTYFQNEAQLDKSGLPSDRFFAERPEGSVSTLKIQRTQQEDSAVYLCASSLSQDINEQYFGPGTRLTVT.

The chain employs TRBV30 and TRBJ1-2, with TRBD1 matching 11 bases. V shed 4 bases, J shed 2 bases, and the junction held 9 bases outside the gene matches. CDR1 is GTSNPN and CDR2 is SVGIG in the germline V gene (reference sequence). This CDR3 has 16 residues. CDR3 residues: CAWTSRTGGFNYGYTF. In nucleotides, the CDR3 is TGTGCCTGGACGTCCCGGACAGGGGGCTTCAACTATGGCTACACCTTC.

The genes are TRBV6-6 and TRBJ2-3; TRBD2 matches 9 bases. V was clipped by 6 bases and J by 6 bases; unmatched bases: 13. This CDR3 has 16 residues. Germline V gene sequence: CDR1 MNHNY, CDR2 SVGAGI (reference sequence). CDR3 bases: TGTGCCAGCAGGCCATTCGCGGGGGGGGGACAGGATACGCAGTATTTT. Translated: CASRPFAGGGQDTQYF.

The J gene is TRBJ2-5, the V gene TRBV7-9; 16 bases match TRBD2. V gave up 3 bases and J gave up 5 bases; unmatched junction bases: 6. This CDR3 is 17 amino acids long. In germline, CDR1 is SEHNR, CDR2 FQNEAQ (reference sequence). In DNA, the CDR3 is TGTGCCAGCAGCTTCCCGGGACTAGCGGGGGGGAGGGAGACCCAGTACTTC. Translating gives CASSFPGLAGGRETQYF.

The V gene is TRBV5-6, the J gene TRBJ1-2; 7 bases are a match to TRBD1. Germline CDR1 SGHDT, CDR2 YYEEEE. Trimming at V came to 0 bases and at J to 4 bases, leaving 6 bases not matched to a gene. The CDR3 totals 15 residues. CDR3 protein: CASSLETGWSYGYTF. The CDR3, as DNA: TGTGCCAGCAGCTTGGAGACAGGGTGGAGCTATGGCTACACCTTC.

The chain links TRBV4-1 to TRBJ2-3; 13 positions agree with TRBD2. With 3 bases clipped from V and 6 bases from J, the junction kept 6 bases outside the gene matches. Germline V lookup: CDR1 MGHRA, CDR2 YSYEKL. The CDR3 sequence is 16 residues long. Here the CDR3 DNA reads TGCGCCAGCAGCCAGGCGACTAGCGGGGGGTTGGATACGCAGTATTTT. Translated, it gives CASSQATSGGLDTQYF.

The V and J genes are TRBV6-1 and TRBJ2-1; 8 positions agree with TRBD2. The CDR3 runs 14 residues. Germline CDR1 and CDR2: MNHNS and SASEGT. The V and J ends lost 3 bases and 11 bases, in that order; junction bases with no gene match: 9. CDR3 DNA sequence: TGTGCCAGCAGTGAGGCGGGGGGCCCAAATCAGCAGTTCTTC. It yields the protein CASSEAGGPNQQFF.

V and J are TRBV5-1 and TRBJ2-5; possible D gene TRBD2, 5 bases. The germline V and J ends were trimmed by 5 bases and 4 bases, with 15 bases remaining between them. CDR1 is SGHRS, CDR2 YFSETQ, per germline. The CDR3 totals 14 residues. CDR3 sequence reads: CASRLGSVGETQYF. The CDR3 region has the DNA TGCGCCAGCAGGTTAGGGAGTGTAGGAGAGACCCAGTACTTC.

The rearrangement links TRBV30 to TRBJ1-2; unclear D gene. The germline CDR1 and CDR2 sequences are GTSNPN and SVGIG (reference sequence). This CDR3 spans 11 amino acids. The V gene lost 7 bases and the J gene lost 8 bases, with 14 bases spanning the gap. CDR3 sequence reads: CASSDFGGYTF. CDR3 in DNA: TGTGCCTCTTCGGACTTCGGGGGCTACACCTTC.

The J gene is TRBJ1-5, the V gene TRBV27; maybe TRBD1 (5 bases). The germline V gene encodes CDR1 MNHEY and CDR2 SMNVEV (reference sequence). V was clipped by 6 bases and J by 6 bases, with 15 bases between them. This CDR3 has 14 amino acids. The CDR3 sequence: CASRLGGGSQPQHF. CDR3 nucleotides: TGTGCCAGCAGGCTCGGGGGGGGTAGTCAGCCCCAGCATTTT.

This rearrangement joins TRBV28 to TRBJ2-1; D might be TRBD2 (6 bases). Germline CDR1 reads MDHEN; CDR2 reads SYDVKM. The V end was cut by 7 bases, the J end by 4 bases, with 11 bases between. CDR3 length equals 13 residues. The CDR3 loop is CASTTGGYNEQFF. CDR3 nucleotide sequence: TGTGCCAGCACTACTGGGGGGTACAATGAGCAGTTCTTC.

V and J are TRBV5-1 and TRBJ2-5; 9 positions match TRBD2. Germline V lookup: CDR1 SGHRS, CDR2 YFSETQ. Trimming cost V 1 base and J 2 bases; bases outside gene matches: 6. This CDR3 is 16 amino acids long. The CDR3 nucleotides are TGCGCCAGCAGCTTGACCCTAGCGGGAACTCAAGAGACCCAGTACTTC. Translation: CASSLTLAGTQETQYF.

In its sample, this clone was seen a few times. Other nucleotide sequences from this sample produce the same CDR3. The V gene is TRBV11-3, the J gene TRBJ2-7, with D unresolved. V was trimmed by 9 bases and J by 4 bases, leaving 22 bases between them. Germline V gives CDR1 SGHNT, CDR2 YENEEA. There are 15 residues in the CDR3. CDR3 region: CASSQKQKAAYEQYF. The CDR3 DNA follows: TGTGCCAGTAGTCAGAAGCAGAAGGCGGCATACGAGCAGTACTTC.